A single sample is the source of the 26 T cell receptor beta chains below, sequenced in a study of post-analysis software for immune sequencing data. General observations from the study: Four to six TRBV segments appeared more often in patients than in controls, and TRBV5-6, TRBV5-1 and TRBV20-1 were among these.

The authors incorporated unique molecular identifiers into the TCR beta cDNA libraries. A single record per CDR3 protein comes from TCRdb applying MiXCR to the PCR reads. In the table there are about 540,000 distinct CDR3 sequences, around a third of which are singletons. No antigens are known for them. The sample taken for sequencing was blood. These receptors all stem from a girl aged 2 to 17 with multiple sclerosis.

The chain employs TRBV12-3 or TRBV12-4 and TRBJ2-2; TRBD2 is a possible D gene (6 bases). V lost 7 bases, J lost 5 bases, and 20 bases lay in between. The CDR3 has 16 residues. CDR3 loop: CASTPRGALWTGELFF. The CDR3 coding sequence is TGTGCCAGCACCCCTCGCGGGGCCTTGTGGACCGGGGAGCTGTTTTTT.

Only a few counts were recorded for this clonotype. The CDR3 nucleotides are TGCAGTGCTAGGCCGGGACAGGGCACAGATACGCAGTATTTT. It translates to CSARPGQGTDTQYF. The chain is built from TRBV20-1 and TRBJ2-3; TRBD1 agrees at 8 bases. V shed 3 bases and J 1 base; nucleotides not matched to a gene: 3. CDR1 is DFQATT, CDR2 SNEGSKA, per germline (reference sequence). The CDR3 is 14 residues long.

This clonotype was counted a few times. The CDR3 here is CASSATSGGGTDTQYF. As DNA, the CDR3 is TGTGCCAGCAGCGCGACTAGCGGGGGGGGCACAGATACGCAGTATTTT. The chain recombines TRBV7-9 with TRBJ2-3; TRBD2 matches 14 bases. The CDR3 extends over 16 amino acids. The germline CDR1 and CDR2 sequences are SEHNR and FQNEAQ (reference sequence). Trimming took 5 bases from V and 1 from J; bases not matched to a gene: 2.

This rearrangement joins TRBV25-1 to TRBJ1-6; D call uncertain. CDR1 and CDR2 from the germline V gene are MGHDK and SYGVNS. CDR3 length equals 15 residues. Trimming cost V 8 bases and J 5 bases, with 16 bases left between them. The CDR3 nucleotides are TGTGCCAGCCGTCACCGGACTCCCAATAATTCACCCCTCCACTTT. It yields the protein CASRHRTPNNSPLHF.

This clonotype occurred a few times. The chain has TRBV7-9 and TRBJ2-7, with 7 nucleotides matching TRBD1. V trimming: 3 bases; J trimming: 7 bases; junction bases outside the gene matches: 6. The length of the CDR3 is 13 residues. Germline V gene data show CDR1 as SEHNR and CDR2 as FQNEAQ (reference sequence). The CDR3: CASSFSTGPEQYF. CDR3 bases: TGTGCCAGCAGCTTCTCGACAGGGCCAGAGCAGTACTTC. The full variable domain, with the rest looked up from reference TRBV7-9 and TRBJ2-7, is DTGVSQNPRHKITKRGQNVTFRCDPISEHNRLYWYRQTLGQGPEFLTYFQNEAQLEKSRLLSDRFSAERPKGSFSTLEIQRTEQGDSAMYLCASSFSTGPEQYFGPGTRLTVT.

The chain joins TRBV20-1 to TRBJ2-1, with TRBD1 identical over 9 bases. The CDR3 contains 13 residues. The germline gives CDR1 DFQATT, CDR2 SNEGSKA (reference sequence). V was clipped by 8 bases and J by 7 bases; unmatched bases: 9. The CDR3 reads CSTPGQGWNEQFF. The DNA for the CDR3 is TGCAGTACTCCGGGACAGGGTTGGAATGAGCAGTTCTTC.

The CDR3 DNA sequence: TGTGCCAGCAGCTTTCTCATCGTTTCGGGCTCGAGTGGCTACACCTTC. It yields the protein CASSFLIVSGSSGYTF. The chain is built from TRBV7-9 and TRBJ1-2, with D unresolved. Trimming pared 3 bases from V and 7 bases from J, leaving 21 bases between. There are 16 residues in the CDR3. The germline gives CDR1 SEHNR, CDR2 FQNEAQ (reference sequence). The full variable domain, in which reference TRBV7-9 and TRBJ1-2 provide the parts outside the CDR3, is DTGVSQNPRHKITKRGQNVTFRCDPISEHNRLYWYRQTLGQGPEFLTYFQNEAQLEKSRLLSDRFSAERPKGSFSTLEIQRTEQGDSAMYLCASSFLIVSGSSGYTFGSGTRLTVV.

The chain uses TRBV20-1 and TRBJ1-4; D is unclear. Trimming took off 0 bases at V and 7 bases at J, with 21 bases between the two ends. Per germline, CDR1 DFQATT and CDR2 SNEGSKA (reference sequence). CDR3 length equals 17 residues. The CDR3 bases are TGCAGTGCTAGAGATCCGACCTTGACATTACGGCGTGAAAAACTGTTTTTT. Its protein is CSARDPTLTLRREKLFF.

This clonotype was picked up one time. This rearrangement joins TRBV29-1 to TRBJ2-5, with D maybe TRBD1 (7 bases). Trimming cost V 5 bases and J 1 base, with 17 bases left between them. Germline CDR1 SQVTM, CDR2 ANQGSEA. The CDR3 runs to 15 residues. The CDR3 DNA is TGCAGCGTTTCTTCAACAGGGGACTTCCAAGAGACCCAGTACTTC. Translation: CSVSSTGDFQETQYF.

This chain connects TRBV6-6 to TRBJ1-2, with TRBD1 as a possible D gene (5 bases). V shed 6 bases and J shed 6 bases, with 14 bases lying between them. This CDR3 comprises 13 residues. Germline loops: CDR1 MNHNY, CDR2 SVGAGI (reference sequence). This CDR3 is CASRSSMGDGYTF. CDR3 bases: TGTGCCAGCAGATCTTCGATGGGGGATGGCTACACCTTC.

A few counts support this clonotype. The chain is built from TRBV6-6 and TRBJ1-5; no clear D gene. The CDR3 loop spans 15 amino acids. Trimming shortened V by 1 base and J by 0 bases, and 7 bases separated the two germline ends. Germline V lookup: CDR1 MNHNY, CDR2 SVGAGI (reference sequence). The CDR3 spells CASSYWSNSNQPQHF. CDR3 DNA sequence: TGTGCCAGCAGTTACTGGTCAAATAGCAATCAGCCCCAGCATTTT.

V and J are TRBV7-8 and TRBJ1-2; 7 bases fit TRBD1. The junction had 11 bases not matched to a gene; V was cut back by 5 bases and J by 2 bases. Germline CDR1 and CDR2: SGHVS and FQNEAQ. The CDR3 totals 16 residues. In DNA form, the CDR3 reads TGTGCCAGCAGCCCGGATAGCGGACAGGCGAACTATGGCTACACCTTC. It is translated as CASSPDSGQANYGYTF.

This clonotype was recorded a few times. This chain joins TRBV6-5 and TRBJ1-2, with D unresolved. Germline CDR1 and CDR2: MNHEY and SVGAGI. The V end was cut by 4 bases, the J end by 7 bases, with 13 bases between. The CDR3 has 13 amino acids. CDR3 coding DNA: TGTGCCAGCAGTTCCGGACGGGTGGGTGGCTACACCTTC. This gives the protein CASSSGRVGGYTF.

This clonotype turned up a few times. V gene TRBV6-5 combines with J gene TRBJ2-3; the match to TRBD1 covers 7 bases. With 2 bases clipped from V and 0 bases from J, the junction kept 5 bases outside the gene matches. CDR3 length: 16 residues. CDR1 is MNHEY and CDR2 is SVGAGI in the germline V gene. Here the CDR3 DNA reads TGTGCCAGCAGTTACGTGGGACAGCCTAGCACAGATACGCAGTATTTT. Protein product: CASSYVGQPSTDTQYF.

This clonotype was detected only once. This rearrangement joins TRBV15 to TRBJ1-5, with D uncertain. Germline CDR1 reads LNHNV; CDR2 reads YYDKDF (reference sequence). V lost 0 bases and J lost 9, with 6 bases in between. The CDR3 sequence is 12 residues long. This CDR3 reads CATSRDDLPQHF. The CDR3 DNA is TGTGCCACCAGCAGAGATGACCTGCCCCAGCATTTT.

The chain joins TRBV7-9 to TRBJ2-7, with D possibly matching TRBD2 (5 bases). V lost 6 bases and J lost 0, with 12 bases in between. Per germline, CDR1 SEHNR and CDR2 FQNEAQ (reference sequence). CDR3 size: 14 residues. The CDR3 protein is CASRETGSSYEQYF. CDR3 bases: TGTGCCAGCAGGGAGACTGGGAGCTCCTACGAGCAGTACTTC.

This clonotype was counted only a few times. This chain links TRBV29-1 with TRBJ1-2; a weak D match, TRBD1 (5 bases). The germline CDR1 and CDR2 sequences are SQVTM and ANQGSEA. This CDR3 comprises 12 residues. V was shortened by 3 bases and J by 5 bases, with 10 bases between the two germline ends. The CDR3 sequence is CSVDQGTYGYTF. The CDR3 nucleotides are TGCAGCGTTGATCAGGGAACTTATGGCTACACCTTC.

The chain combines TRBV4-2 with TRBJ1-4; 7 bases are a match to TRBD1. The CDR3 spans 15 residues. The V gene end was trimmed by 4 bases and the J gene end by 3 bases; junction bases not matched to a gene: 5. Germline V gene lookup returns CDR1 LGHNA and CDR2 YNFKEQ. CDR3: CASSREGQPNEKLFF. Written as DNA, the CDR3 is TGTGCCAGCAGCCGAGAGGGACAGCCTAATGAAAAACTGTTTTTT.

This chain uses TRBV11-3 with TRBJ2-1, with TRBD2 identical over 9 bases. The length of the CDR3 is 15 residues. Germline trimming cut 5 bases from V and 8 bases from J; bases unmatched to any gene: 10. Germline V gene sequence: CDR1 SGHNT, CDR2 YENEEA. This CDR3 reads CASSLAGGPGHEQFF. The CDR3 region has the DNA TGTGCCAGCAGCCTCGCGGGGGGGCCCGGTCATGAGCAGTTCTTC. Supplemented by reference TRBV11-3 and TRBJ2-1, the full variable domain reads EAGVVQSPRYKIIEKKQPVAFWCNPISGHNTLYWYLQNLGQGPELLIRYENEEAVDDSQLPKDRFSAERLKGVDSTLKIQPAELGDSAVYLCASSLAGGPGHEQFFGPGTRLTVL.

The rearrangement uses TRBV28 and TRBJ2-1, with 8 bases matching TRBD2. The V gene's germline CDR1 is MDHEN and CDR2 SYDVKM. The V gene end was trimmed by 4 bases and the J gene end by 3 bases; junction bases not matched to a gene: 2. The CDR3 has 14 residues. CDR3 loop: CASSSRGGYNEQFF. The CDR3 DNA reads TGTGCCAGCAGTTCCCGGGGGGGCTACAATGAGCAGTTCTTC. The full variable domain, with the rest looked up from reference TRBV28 and TRBJ2-1, is DVKVTQSSRYLVKRTGEKVFLECVQDMDHENMFWYRQDPGLGLRLIYFSYDVKMKEKGDIPEGYSVSREKKERFSLILESASTNQTSMYLCASSSRGGYNEQFFGPGTRLTVL.

This chain connects TRBV6-5 to TRBJ2-1; no definite D call. Looked up from germline, CDR1 is MNHEY and CDR2 is SVGAGI. The V end lost 0 bases, the J end lost 2 bases, and 5 bases lay between the germline ends. The CDR3 sequence is 14 residues long. In nucleotides, the CDR3 is TGTGCCAGCAGTTACTCTTCACCCTACAATGAGCAGTTCTTC. Encoded protein: CASSYSSPYNEQFF.

About this clonotype itself: One junction end does not reproduce the germline sequence, and a read error may be involved. The J gene is TRBJ2-1, the V gene TRBV4-1; D is unclear. The length of the CDR3 is 17 residues. Looked up from germline, CDR1 is MGHRA and CDR2 is YSYEKL. In nucleotides, the CDR3 is TGCGCCAGCGGCCAAGAACGTCAGTCTCGCTCCTACAATGAGCAGTTCTTC. Protein: CASGQERQSRSYNEQFF.

V is TRBV10-3 and J is TRBJ1-6; D gene ambiguous. There are 14 residues in the CDR3. The V gene lost 3 bases and the J gene lost 0 bases, with 3 bases spanning the gap. Germline values: CDR1 ENHRY, CDR2 SYGVKD. CDR3 sequence (DNA): TGTGCCATCAGTGACAGCTCCTATAATTCACCCCTCCACTTT. Translation gives CAISDSSYNSPLHF.

The V gene is TRBV9, the J gene TRBJ2-2; D not resolved. The germline CDR1 and CDR2 sequences are SGDLS and YYNGEE. V was clipped by 3 bases and J by 3 bases, with 15 bases between them. The CDR3 is 16 amino acids. Here the CDR3 reads CASSAQGDTYTGELFF. CDR3 in DNA: TGTGCCAGCAGCGCCCAAGGAGATACGTACACCGGGGAGCTGTTTTTT.

This chain links TRBV3-1 with TRBJ2-3; tentatively, D is TRBD1 (5 bases). In germline, CDR1 is LGHDT, CDR2 YNNKEL (reference sequence). V lost 3 bases to trimming and J lost 4 bases, with 8 bases between them. The CDR3 length is 13 residues. CDR3 sequence (DNA): TGTGCCAGCAGCCATCTAGGGGCAGATACGCAGTATTTT. Its protein is CASSHLGADTQYF.

This CDR3 is CSVDTAQAQNRGGYEQYF. CDR3 sequence (DNA): TGCAGTGTTGACACGGCTCAGGCACAGAACCGAGGAGGCTACGAGCAGTACTTC. This chain links TRBV20-1 with TRBJ2-7, with a tentative D call TRBD2 (5 bases). CDR3 length: 18 amino acids. Germline V gives CDR1 DFQATT, CDR2 SNEGSKA (reference sequence). Trimming left V 7 bases short and J 3 bases short, with 31 bases between.